This T cell receptor (beta chain) comes out of a study of blood T cells in healthy people across ages. For the study at large: Roughly one uniquely barcoded beta molecule per two T cells was captured. Study results and caveats: Versus aged donors, long-lived donors had higher diversity and more naive CD4+ cells. Significant beta diversity loss was already apparent by age approximately 38, declining roughly linearly.

With regard to this clonotype: Its antigen remains unknown.

Germline CDR1 and CDR2: MDHEN and SYDVKM. This CDR3 has 17 amino acids. With 4 bases removed from V and 9 bases from J, the gap between germline ends came to 22 bases. Total RNA extracted from each sample amounted to at least 6 micrograms. Sample-barcoded 5' priming and a J-beta primer mix drove a second PCR of about 7 to 11 cycles. MiXCR was run by TCRdb on the 5' RACE reads, yielding one entry per CDR3 protein. The sample lists more than 650,000 distinct CDR3 sequences, approximately 55% occurring once. The V and J genes are TRBV28 and TRBJ1-6, with a weak D call TRBD1 (5 bases). Specimen: blood. This clonotype was sampled from a man at least 80 years old in good health. CDR3 amino acids: CASSYGRVGVAGSPLHF. The CDR3 DNA reads as TGTGCCAGCAGTTATGGCAGGGTCGGAGTAGCGGGTTCACCCCTCCACTTT.